This TCR beta chain was documented in a study of T cell responses to AZD1222 COVID-19 vaccine. Study observations and caveats: Of spike-specific TCRs, nearly half reportedly target regions left unmutated in variants.

Analyses pooled second doses at about 4 or about 12 weeks. Per the germline V gene, CDR1 is SGHTS and CDR2 is YDEGEE. Unmatched junction bases numbered 8, after V lost 3 bases and J lost 6 bases. The CDR3 length is 15 residues. On this clone itself: Its target is unknown.

Here immunoSEQ multiplex PCR was the method, and the copy in TCRdb shows in-frame clones only, minus some. This sample has tens of thousands of clones, with less than 90% found just once. The source material was peripheral blood, sampled 28 days after the second AZD1222 dose. V is TRBV5-8 and J is TRBJ1-1, with 10 positions matching TRBD1. This clonotype was sampled from an adult who received the AZD1222 COVID-19 vaccine. The CDR3 is CASSSRTGGTSEAFF. CDR3 in DNA: TGTGCCAGCAGCTCCCGGACAGGGGGAACCTCTGAAGCTTTCTTT.